This T cell receptor (beta chain) was identified during a study of cytomegalovirus exposure and HLA in healthy donors. The assay was immunoSEQ multiplex PCR, and TCRdb's table has in-frame clones only and misses some. This table has roughly 300,000 clones, roughly 90% appearing once. The CDR3 covers 15 residues. From germline, CDR1 is SGHAT and CDR2 FQDESV (reference sequence). V shed 0 bases and J shed 5 bases, with 14 bases lying between them. The J gene is TRBJ2-7, the V gene TRBV11-1; D possibly corresponds to TRBD2 (5 bases). This TCR was recovered from a young woman in good health and CMV-seronegative. Sample: PBMCs. CDR3 sequence reads: CASSLAPTAGHEQYF. The CDR3 DNA reads TGTGCCAGCAGCTTAGCGCCGACGGCGGGCCACGAGCAGTACTTC.